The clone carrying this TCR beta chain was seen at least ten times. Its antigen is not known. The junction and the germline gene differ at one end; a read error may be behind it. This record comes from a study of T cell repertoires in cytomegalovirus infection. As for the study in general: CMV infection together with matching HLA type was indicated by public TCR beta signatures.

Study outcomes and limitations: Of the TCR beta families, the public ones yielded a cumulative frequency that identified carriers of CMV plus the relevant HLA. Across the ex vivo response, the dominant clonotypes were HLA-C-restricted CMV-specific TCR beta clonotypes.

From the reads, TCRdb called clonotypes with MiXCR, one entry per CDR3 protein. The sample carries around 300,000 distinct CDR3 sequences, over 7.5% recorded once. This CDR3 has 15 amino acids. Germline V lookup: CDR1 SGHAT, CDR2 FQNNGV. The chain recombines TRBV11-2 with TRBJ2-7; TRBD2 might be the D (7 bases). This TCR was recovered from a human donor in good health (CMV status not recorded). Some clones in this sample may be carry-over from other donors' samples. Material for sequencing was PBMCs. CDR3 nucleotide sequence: TGTGCCAGCAGTTTAGGGGGGGGCCCTTCCTACGAGCAGTACTTC. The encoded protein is CASSLGGGPSYEQYF.